This T cell receptor beta chain stems from a study of cytomegalovirus exposure and HLA in healthy donors. PCR used 60 Vbeta primers and 13 Jbeta primers. Repertoires were generated with immunoSEQ multiplex PCR, while TCRdb's copy carries only in-frame clones and drops some. The table has 120,000 or so clones, roughly 78% seen once. Nominal health characterized the donors when sampled, though unrecorded immune exposures were likely. This clonotype originated in a middle-aged woman in good health and CMV-seronegative. Material for sequencing was PBMCs.

Here the CDR3 reads CASSFGRSGRFGETQYF. Written as DNA, the CDR3 is TGTGCCAGCAGTTTTGGCAGGAGCGGGAGGTTCGGCGAGACCCAGTACTTC. The chain recombines TRBV27 with TRBJ2-5, with 9 nucleotides matching TRBD2. Germline V gene data show CDR1 as MNHEY and CDR2 as SMNVEV (reference sequence). With 3 bases clipped from V and 5 bases from J, the junction kept 13 bases outside the gene matches. The CDR3 extends over 17 amino acids.